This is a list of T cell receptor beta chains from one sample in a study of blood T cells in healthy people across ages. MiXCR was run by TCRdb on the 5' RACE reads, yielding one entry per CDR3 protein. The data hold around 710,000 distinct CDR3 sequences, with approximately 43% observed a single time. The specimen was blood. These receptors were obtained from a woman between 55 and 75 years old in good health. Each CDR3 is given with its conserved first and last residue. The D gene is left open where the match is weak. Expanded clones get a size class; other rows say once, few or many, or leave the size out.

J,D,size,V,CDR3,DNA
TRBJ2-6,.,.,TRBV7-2,CASSLGVAGASGANVLTF,TGTGCCAGCAGCTTAGGGGTGGCAGGAGCCTCTGGGGCCAACGTCCTGACTTTC
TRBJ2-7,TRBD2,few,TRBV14,CASSQFPGGEQYF,TGTGCCAGCAGCCAATTCCCGGGAGGCGAGCAGTACTTC
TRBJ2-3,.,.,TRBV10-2,CASRTGTYNTDTQYF,TGCGCCAGCAGGACCGGGACCTATAACACAGATACGCAGTATTTT
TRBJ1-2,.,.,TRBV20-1,CSADEGDRSYTF,TGCAGCGCAGATGAGGGGGATCGTAGCTACACCTTC
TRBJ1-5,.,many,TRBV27,CASSRLNQPQHF,TGTGCCAGCAGTCGACTGAATCAGCCCCAGCATTTT
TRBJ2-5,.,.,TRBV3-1,CASSQEGAAQETQYF,TGTGCCAGCAGCCAAGAGGGTGCCGCCCAGGAGACCCAGTACTTC
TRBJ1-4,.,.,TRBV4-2,CASSQDLNEKLFF,TGTGCCAGCAGCCAAGATCTTAATGAAAAACTGTTTTTT
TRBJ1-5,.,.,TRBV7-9,CASGDQPQHF,TGTGCCAGCGGAGATCAGCCCCAGCATTTT
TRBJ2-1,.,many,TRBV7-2,CASSVGANSYNEQFF,TGTGCCAGCAGCGTGGGGGCGAACTCCTACAATGAGCAGTTCTTC
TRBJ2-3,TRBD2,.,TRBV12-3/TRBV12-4,CASRSRAGPGTQYF,TGTGCCAGCAGATCTCGAGCGGGGCCCGGTACGCAGTATTTT
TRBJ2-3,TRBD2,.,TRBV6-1,CARALAGVSGRTDTQYF,TGTGCCAGAGCACTAGCGGGAGTGTCGGGACGCACAGATACGCAGTATTTT
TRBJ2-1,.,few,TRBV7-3,CASSDGTIFNEQFF,TGTGCCAGCAGCGACGGGACCATCTTTAATGAGCAGTTCTTC
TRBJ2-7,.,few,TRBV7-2,CASSAGNTGWREQYF,TGTGCCAGCAGCGCAGGCAATACAGGGTGGCGCGAGCAGTACTTC
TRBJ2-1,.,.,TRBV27,CASSPLWGPLFDEQFF,TGTGCCAGCAGCCCCCTGTGGGGGCCCCTTTTTGATGAGCAGTTCTTC
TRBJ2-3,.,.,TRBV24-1,CATSVRNTQYF,TGTGCCACCAGTGTCAGGAATACGCAGTATTTT
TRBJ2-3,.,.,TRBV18,CASSPPRSYTDTQYF,TGTGCCAGCTCACCACCGAGGTCCTACACAGATACGCAGTATTTT
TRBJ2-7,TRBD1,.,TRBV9,CASSGRDRTLSYEQYF,TGTGCCAGCAGCGGCCGGGACAGGACTCTTTCCTACGAGCAGTACTTC